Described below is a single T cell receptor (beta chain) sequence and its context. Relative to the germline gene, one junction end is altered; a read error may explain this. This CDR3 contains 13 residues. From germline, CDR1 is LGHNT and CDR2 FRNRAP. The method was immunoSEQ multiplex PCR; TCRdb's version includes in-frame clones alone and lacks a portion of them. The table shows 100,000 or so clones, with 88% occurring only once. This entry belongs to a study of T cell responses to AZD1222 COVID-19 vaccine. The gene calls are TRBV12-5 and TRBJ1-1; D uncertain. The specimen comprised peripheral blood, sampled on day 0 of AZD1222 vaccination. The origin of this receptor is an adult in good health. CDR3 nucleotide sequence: TGTGCTAGTGGTTTGGGTCCTATTATGTGGCCTTCTTTT. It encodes CASGLGPIMWPSF.